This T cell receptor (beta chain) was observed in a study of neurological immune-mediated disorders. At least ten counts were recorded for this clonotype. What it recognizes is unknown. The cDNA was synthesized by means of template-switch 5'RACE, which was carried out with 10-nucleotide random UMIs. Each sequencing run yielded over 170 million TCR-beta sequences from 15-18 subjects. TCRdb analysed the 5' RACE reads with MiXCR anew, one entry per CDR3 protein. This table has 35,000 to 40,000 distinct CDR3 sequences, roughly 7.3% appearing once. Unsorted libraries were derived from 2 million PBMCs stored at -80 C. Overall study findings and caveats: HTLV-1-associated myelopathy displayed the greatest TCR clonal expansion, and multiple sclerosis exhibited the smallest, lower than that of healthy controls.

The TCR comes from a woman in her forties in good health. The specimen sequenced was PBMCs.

CDR3 in amino acids: CASRSVWTGDSPLHF. The CDR3 DNA reads as TGCGCCAGCAGGTCTGTCTGGACAGGGGATTCACCCCTCCACTTT. The V and J genes are TRBV10-1 and TRBJ1-6; 9 nucleotides align to TRBD1. V shed 6 bases, J shed 8 bases, and the junction held 8 bases outside the gene matches. Germline V gene sequence: CDR1 WNHNN, CDR2 SYGVQD (reference sequence). The CDR3 covers 15 residues.